The next 2 T cell receptor beta chains were all read from a single sample in a study of T cell changes during pregnancy in multiple sclerosis. The protocol was immunoSEQ multiplex PCR, while the TCRdb copy is restricted to in-frame clones and leaves out a portion. The sample shows under 100,000 clones, 94% of them seen only once. The starting material was peripheral blood, obtained in the third trimester of pregnancy. The receptors shown here come from a female donor with multiple sclerosis, enrolled in a pregnancy study.

This sequence joins TRBV5-1 and TRBJ1-4; D ambiguous. The CDR3 totals 14 residues. The germline CDR1 and CDR2 sequences are SGHRS and YFSETQ. V was clipped by 0 bases and J by 6 bases, with 9 bases between them. CDR3 DNA: TGCGCCAGCAGCTTGGGGCACCCTTATGAAAAACTGTTTTTT. Translated: CASSLGHPYEKLFF. Full variable domain (missing parts from reference TRBV5-1 and TRBJ1-4): KAGVTQTPRYLIKTRGQQVTLSCSPISGHRSVSWYQQTPGQGLQFLFEYFSETQRNKGNFPGRFSGRQFSNSRSEMNVSTLELGDSALYLCASSLGHPYEKLFFGSGTQLSVL.

The V call is TRBV30, the J call TRBJ2-7; possible D gene TRBD1, 5 bases. CDR1 and CDR2 from the germline V gene are GTSNPN and SVGIG (reference sequence). V dropped 3 bases and J dropped 5 bases, with 11 bases sitting between them. This CDR3 has 12 residues. This CDR3 reads CAWRRRDDEQYF. As DNA, the CDR3 is TGTGCCTGGAGGCGCAGGGATGACGAGCAGTACTTC.